The rows below give T cell receptor beta chains drawn from one sample of a study of immune heterogeneity within non-small cell lung tumors. TCRdb processed the multiplex PCR reads anew with MiXCR; each CDR3 protein has one entry. In the table there are about 2,000 distinct CDR3 sequences, around 30% of which are singletons. Material: lung tumor tissue. The receptors derive from a man aged 60 to 69 with non-small cell lung cancer. Both conserved end residues are part of each CDR3. D genes are given only for firm matches. Size values are once, few and many counts, or a class for expanded clones, and some rows have none.

TRBJ1-1 TRBD1 medium-sized TRBV5-5 TGTGCCAGCAGCTTCCGGGACAGGGCTGCAGAAGCTTTCTTT CASSFRDRAAEAFF
TRBJ2-5 TRBD1 few TRBV9 TGTGCCAGCAGCCTTTCCGGGACAGGGAACCAAGAGACCCAGTACTTC CASSLSGTGNQETQYF
TRBJ2-6 TRBD2 . TRBV10-1 TGCGCCAGCATGGCGGGAGTTGGGGCCAACGTCCTGACTTTC CASMAGVGANVLTF
TRBJ2-4 . few TRBV6-1 TGTGCCAGCAGTTCTGGGTTAGGGCGTGGAAACATTCAGTACTTC CASSSGLGRGNIQYF
TRBJ1-5 . few TRBV19 TGTGCCAGTAGTAGGGCGGGGAATAGCAATCAGCCCCAGCATTTT CASSRAGNSNQPQHF
TRBJ2-1 . . TRBV20-1 TGCAGTGCTATGACGGGCGGGATTTCCTACAATGAGCAGTTCTTC CSAMTGGISYNEQFF
TRBJ2-1 TRBD1 medium-sized TRBV7-7 TGTGCTAGCAGCTTGGTACAGGGGAGTGGGGAGCAGTTCTTC CASSLVQGSGEQFF
TRBJ1-2 TRBD1 medium-sized TRBV19 TGTGCCAGTAAGACAGGGGGCAGGAGTGGCTACACCTTC CASKTGGRSGYTF
TRBJ2-4 TRBD2 few TRBV12-3/TRBV12-4 TGTGCCAGCGGAATAGCGGGACCAAACATTCAGTACTTC CASGIAGPNIQYF
TRBJ1-2 TRBD1 medium-sized TRBV12-3/TRBV12-4 TGTGCCAGCAGACCACTTGGACAGGGCAAGGGTTACACCTTC CASRPLGQGKGYTF
TRBJ2-1 . . TRBV11-2 TGTGCCAGCAGCTTATTTTACAGCTCCTACAATGAGCAGTTCTTC CASSLFYSSYNEQFF
TRBJ2-3 TRBD2 . TRBV6-1 TGTGCCAGCAGTCTAGCGGGAGATAGCACAGATACGCAGTATTTT CASSLAGDSTDTQYF
TRBJ2-1 TRBD2 medium-sized TRBV7-8 TGTGCCAGCAGCTTAATGGAGACTAGCGGGTCTGAGCAGTTCTTC CASSLMETSGSEQFF
TRBJ2-7 . . TRBV24-1 TGTGCCACCCCGGGGGAGGCAGGGTACTACGAGCAGTACTTC CATPGEAGYYEQYF
TRBJ2-7 . . TRBV27 TGTGCCAGCAGCCTGGGTACTGAGAGGGGCTACGAGCAGTACTTC CASSLGTERGYEQYF
TRBJ2-1 TRBD2 few TRBV27 TGTGCCAGCAGCAGGAGCGGGGTTTTGAACAATGAGCAGTTCTTC CASSRSGVLNNEQFF
TRBJ2-5 . . TRBV4-2 TGTGCCAGCAGCCAAATGGTCAGGGAGACCCAGTACTTC CASSQMVRETQYF
TRBJ2-5 TRBD1 . TRBV6-1 TGTGCCAGCAGGCGGACAGGGACTGAGACCCAGTACTTC CASRRTGTETQYF
TRBJ2-1 . few TRBV4-2 TGTGCCAGCAGCCAAGATCCGGGACTTCCCCAGTTCTTC CASSQDPGLPQFF
TRBJ1-1 . . TRBV28 TGTGTCAGCAGTTTCGCAAATCCAGGCACTGAAGCTTTCTTT CVSSFANPGTEAFF
TRBJ1-4 TRBD1 . TRBV19 TGTGCCAGTAGTACCGACCTGGGACAGGGGACTGCAACTAATGAAAAACTGTTTTTT CASSTDLGQGTATNEKLFF
TRBJ2-1 TRBD2 medium-sized TRBV5-1 TGCGCCAGCAGCAGAAGAACTGGAGGGACTATCGAGAGCTTCAATGAGCAGTTCTTC CASSRRTGGTIESFNEQFF
TRBJ2-7 TRBD1 . TRBV9 TGTGCCAGCAGCGTAGGACAGGGTTTTGGGTCCTACGAGCAGTACTTC CASSVGQGFGSYEQYF
TRBJ2-7 . few TRBV7-9 TGTGCCAGCAGCTTCTCCTACGAGCAGTACTTC CASSFSYEQYF
TRBJ2-1 TRBD2 medium-sized TRBV20-1 TGCAGGCTGGAAGTACTAGCGGGAGGTGAAGAGCAGTTCTTC CRLEVLAGGEEQFF
TRBJ1-5 . few TRBV12-3/TRBV12-4 TGTGCCAGCAGTTTAGCTGGACTGAATCAGCCCCAGCATTTT CASSLAGLNQPQHF
TRBJ2-7 TRBD2 medium-sized TRBV7-2 TGTGCCAGCAGCCGCGGACTAGTCTCCTACGAGCAGTACTTC CASSRGLVSYEQYF
TRBJ2-4 TRBD1 . TRBV6-5 TGTGCCAGCAGATACGCCGGGACAGGCGGGACTGAGGGCAAAAACATTCAGTACTTC CASRYAGTGGTEGKNIQYF
TRBJ1-2 TRBD1 medium-sized TRBV15 TGTGCCACCAGCAGACAACCCCGCCGAGGGACAGGGGGCAGCTACACCTTC CATSRQPRRGTGGSYTF
TRBJ2-2 . medium-sized TRBV5-1 TGCGCCAGCAGAGGGGGCACCGGGGAGCTGTTTTTT CASRGGTGELFF
TRBJ2-2 . . TRBV6-2/TRBV6-3 TGTGCCAGCACAGAGAGACAGAACACCGGGGAGCTGTTTTTT CASTERQNTGELFF
TRBJ2-3 . . TRBV5-5 TGTGCCAGCAGTCCGGGATGGGGGACAGATACGCAGTATTTT CASSPGWGTDTQYF
TRBJ2-1 . . TRBV4-2 TGTGCCAACAGCCAAGATCCGGGACTTCCCCAGTTCTTC CANSQDPGLPQFF